These 5 T cell receptor beta chains were all obtained from the same sample, sequenced in a study of shared clonotypes between healthy human individuals. Some clones are missing from TCRdb's copy, which holds only in-frame ones; the method was immunoSEQ multiplex PCR. There are about 2.3 million clones in the sample; about nine tenths occur only once, and 0.3% to 0.45% lies in the top ten. Sequencing used naive CD4+ T cells from PBMCs. The subset was: CD45RA+ positively selected. These receptors were collected from a man between 18 and 29 years old in good health. Some clones in this sample may be carry-over from other donors' samples.

The chain uses TRBV5-1 and TRBJ2-3; 9 bases agree with TRBD1. With 7 bases clipped from V and 3 bases from J, the junction kept 3 bases outside the gene matches. The germline gives CDR1 SGHRS, CDR2 YFSETQ. CDR3 length equals 13 residues. This CDR3 reads CASLGQGTDTQYF. The CDR3 DNA reads TGCGCCAGCCTAGGACAGGGGACAGATACGCAGTATTTT.

The rearrangement uses TRBV18 and TRBJ2-7; D is unresolved. The CDR3 runs to 15 residues. V was pared by 3 bases and J by 2 bases, with 14 bases between. Germline V gene data show CDR1 as KGHSH and CDR2 as LQKENI. CDR3 sequence (DNA): TGTGCCAGCTCACCGGGCCGGGCGACAACCTACGAGCAGTACTTC. This sequence encodes CASSPGRATTYEQYF. Full variable domain (missing parts from reference TRBV18 and TRBJ2-7): NAGVMQNPRHLVRRRGQEARLRCSPMKGHSHVYWYRQLPEEGLKFMVYLQKENIIDESGMPKERFSAEFPKEGPSILRIQQVVRGDSAAYFCASSPGRATTYEQYFGPGTRLTVT.

As concerns this clone: The sample carries other DNA sequences with the same CDR3. The chain uses TRBV5-4 and TRBJ2-3; no firm D call. There are 11 residues in the CDR3. Between the trimmed V and J ends, which lost 2 bases and 6 bases, there was a span of 4 bases. Germline V lookup: CDR1 SGHNT, CDR2 YYREEE (reference sequence). For the CDR3, the DNA is TGTGCCAGCAGCTTACTTGATACGCAGTATTTT. Encoded protein: CASSLLDTQYF. The entire variable domain, with the rest obtained from reference TRBV5-4 and TRBJ2-3, is as follows: ETGVTQSPTHLIKTRGQQVTLRCSSQSGHNTVSWYQQALGQGPQFIFQYYREEENGRGNFPPRFSGLQFPNYSSELNVNALELDDSALYLCASSLLDTQYFGPGTRLTVL.

The chain is built from TRBV30 and TRBJ2-1; no reliable D call. The CDR3 loop spans 12 amino acids. Trimming took off 2 bases at V and 4 bases at J, with 6 bases between the two ends. Germline-derived CDR1 and CDR2 are GTSNPN and SVGIG (reference sequence). The CDR3 DNA reads TGTGCCTGGAGTTGGCTGTACAATGAGCAGTTCTTC. Amino acid sequence: CAWSWLYNEQFF.

CDR3 protein: CATLQNLNTEAFF. DNA for the CDR3: TGTGCCACCCTTCAAAACTTGAACACTGAAGCTTTCTTT. This chain connects TRBV6-1 to TRBJ1-1; D gene unclear. Between the trimmed V and J ends, which lost 10 bases and 0 bases, there was a span of 12 bases. The CDR3 has 13 residues. CDR1 is MNHNS, CDR2 SASEGT, per germline.